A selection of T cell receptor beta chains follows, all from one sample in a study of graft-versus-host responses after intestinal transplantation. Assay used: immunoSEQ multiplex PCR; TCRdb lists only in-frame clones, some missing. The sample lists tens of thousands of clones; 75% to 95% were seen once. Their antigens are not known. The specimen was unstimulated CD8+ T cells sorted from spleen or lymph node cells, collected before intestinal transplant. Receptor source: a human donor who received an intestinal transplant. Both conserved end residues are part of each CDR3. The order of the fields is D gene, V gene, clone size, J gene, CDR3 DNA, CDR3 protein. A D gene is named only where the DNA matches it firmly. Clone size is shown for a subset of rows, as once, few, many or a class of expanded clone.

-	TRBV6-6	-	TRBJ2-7	TGTGCCAGCAGTTACTCAGGCGACCCCTACGAGCAGTACTTC	CASSYSGDPYEQYF
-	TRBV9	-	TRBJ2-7	TGTGCCAGCAGCTTCCAAGATTCGACGGTACCCTACGAGCAGTACTTC	CASSFQDSTVPYEQYF
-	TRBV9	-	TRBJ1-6	TGTGCCAGTTCAACCCGGACGGGGAATTCACCCCTCCACTTT	CASSTRTGNSPLHF
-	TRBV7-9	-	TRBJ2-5	TGTGCCAGCAGCTTAGTGGTGACTAAAGAGACCCAGTACTTC	CASSLVVTKETQYF
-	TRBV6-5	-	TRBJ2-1	TGTGCCAGCAGTTACTCCCCAGCGAGCTCCTACAATGAGCAGTTCTTC	CASSYSPASSYNEQFF
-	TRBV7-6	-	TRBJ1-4	TGTGCCAGCAGCCCGGGAGCTAATGAAAAACTGTTTTTT	CASSPGANEKLFF
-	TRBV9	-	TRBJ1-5	TGTGCCAGCAGCGTAGGTGGTAGCGGCAATCAGCCCCAGCATTTT	CASSVGGSGNQPQHF
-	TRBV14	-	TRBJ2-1	TGTGCCAGCAGCCCCGGACAGGCCTTTGGGACTACCCGGTCCTACAATGAGCAGTTCTTC	CASSPGQAFGTTRSYNEQFF
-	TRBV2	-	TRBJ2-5	TGTGCCAGCAGTGACCCAGGTCGGGAGACCCAGTACTTC	CASSDPGRETQYF
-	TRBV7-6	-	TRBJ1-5	TGTGCCAGCAGCTTATTTTACGGTCAGCCCCAGCATTTT	CASSLFYGQPQHF
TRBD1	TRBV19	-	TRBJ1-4	TGTGCCAGTAGTATCCTCCAGGGGGCGCGTAATGAAAAACTGTTTTTT	CASSILQGARNEKLFF
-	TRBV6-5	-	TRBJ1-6	TGTGCCAGCAGTGAAGAACCCGGGACTCCGGCCCTCCACTTT	CASSEEPGTPALHF
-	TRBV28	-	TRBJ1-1	TGTGCCAGCAGTTTTTACCTCATGAACACTGAAGCTTTCTTT	CASSFYLMNTEAFF
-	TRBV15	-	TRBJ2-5	TGTGCCACCAGCAATTTCCGGGAAAGCCTAGGGGAGACCCAGTACTTC	CATSNFRESLGETQYF
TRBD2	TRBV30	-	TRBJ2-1	TGTGCCTGGAGTGTACCCCGGGAGGGATACAATGAGCAGTTCTTC	CAWSVPREGYNEQFF
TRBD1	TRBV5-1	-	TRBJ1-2	TGCGCCAGCAGCTTGGTCGGACAGGGGTTGTATGGCTACACCTTC	CASSLVGQGLYGYTF
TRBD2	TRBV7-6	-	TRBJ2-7	TGTGCCAGCAGCCCAGGAGGGAGGGGAGTAATCACCTACGAGCAGTACTTC	CASSPGGRGVITYEQYF
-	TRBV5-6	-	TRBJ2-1	TGTGCCAGCAGCTGGGGTACCCAGGGAATCCCCCCGTACAATGAGCAGTTCTTC	CASSWGTQGIPPYNEQFF
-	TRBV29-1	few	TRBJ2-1	TGCAGCGTTGTAGGGGGAGGGCAGTGGGATGAGCAGTTCTTC	CSVVGGGQWDEQFF
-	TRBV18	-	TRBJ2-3	TGTGCCAGCTCACCTCTTTCCCGCCGGACAGATACGCAGTATTTT	CASSPLSRRTDTQYF
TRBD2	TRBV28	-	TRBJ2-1	TGTGCCAGCAGTTATGGACTAGCGGGAACTAGCTCATCCTACAATGAGCAGTTCTTC	CASSYGLAGTSSSYNEQFF
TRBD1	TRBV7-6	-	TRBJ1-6	TGTGCCAGCAGCTTAGGGGGACAGGGGAGTAGAGATAATTCACCCCTCCACTTT	CASSLGGQGSRDNSPLHF
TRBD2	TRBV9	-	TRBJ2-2	TGTGCCAGCAGCGCACCCCTAGCGGGGAACACCGGGGAGCTGTTTTTT	CASSAPLAGNTGELFF
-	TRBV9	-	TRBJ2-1	TGTGCCAGCAGCGAGGGGAATTCCTACAATGAGCAGTTCTTC	CASSEGNSYNEQFF
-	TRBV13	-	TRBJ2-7	TGTGCCAGCAGCTCCGGGATCTTCTACGAGCAGTACTTC	CASSSGIFYEQYF
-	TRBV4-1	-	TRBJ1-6	TGTGCCAGCAGCCAAGAACGGGGAAATAATTCACCCCTCCACTTT	CASSQERGNNSPLHF
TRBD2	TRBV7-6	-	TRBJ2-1	TGTGCCAGCAGCTTAGCCGGGACTAGCTATGAGCAGTTCTTC	CASSLAGTSYEQFF
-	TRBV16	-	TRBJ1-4	TGTGCCAGCAGCCAAATCCGTAATGAAAAACTGTTTTTT	CASSQIRNEKLFF
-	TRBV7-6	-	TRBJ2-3	TGTGCCAGCAGCTTATATGGAGATACGCAGTATTTT	CASSLYGDTQYF
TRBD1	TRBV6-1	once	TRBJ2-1	TGTGCCAGTGCGGGGGACAGGGTTCCGAATGAGCAGTTCTTC	CASAGDRVPNEQFF
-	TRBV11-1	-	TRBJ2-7	TGTGCCAGCAGCTTAGACGCCTACGAGCAGTACTTC	CASSLDAYEQYF
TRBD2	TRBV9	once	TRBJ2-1	TGTGCCAGCAGTGAGAGCGGGAGGGATCTAGGGAATGAGCAGTTCTTC	CASSESGRDLGNEQFF
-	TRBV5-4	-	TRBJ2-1	TGTGCCAGCAGCTTGTGGGGGGGCCTATACAATGAGCAGTTCTTC	CASSLWGGLYNEQFF
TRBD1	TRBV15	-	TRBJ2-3	TGTGCCACCAGCAGAGAACAGGGGGCAGATACGCAGTATTTT	CATSREQGADTQYF
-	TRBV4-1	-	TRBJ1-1	TGCGCCAGCAGCCCATCGTCAAGTCGGGCTTTCTTT	CASSPSSSRAFF
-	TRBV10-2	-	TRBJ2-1	TGCGCCAGCAGTGAGTCGAGCCAATTAGGTGAGCAGTTCTTC	CASSESSQLGEQFF
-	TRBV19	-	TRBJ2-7	TGTGCCAGTGCCTCCAGTAATTCCTACGAGCAGTACTTC	CASASSNSYEQYF
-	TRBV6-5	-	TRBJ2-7	TGTGCCAGCAGTTATAGAGGAGGGGCCGAGCAGTACTTC	CASSYRGGAEQYF
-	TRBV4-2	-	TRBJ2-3	TGTGCCAGCAGCCAAGATCCCGATAGCGGCACAGATACGCAGTATTTT	CASSQDPDSGTDTQYF
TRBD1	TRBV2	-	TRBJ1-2	TGTGCCAGCACGGAGGGGGCGTCAAACTATGGCTACACCTTC	CASTEGASNYGYTF
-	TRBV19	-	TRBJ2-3	TGTGCCAGTAGTATTTACATTATGGCAGATACGCAGTATTTT	CASSIYIMADTQYF
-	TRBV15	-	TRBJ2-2	TGTGCCACCAGCTTCGGCCGGGACACATACACCGGGGAGCTGTTTTTT	CATSFGRDTYTGELFF
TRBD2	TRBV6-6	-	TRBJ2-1	TGTGCCAGCAGTTACGGGACTAGTGGGGAATACAATGAGCAGTTCTTC	CASSYGTSGEYNEQFF
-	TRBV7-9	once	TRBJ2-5	TGTGCCAGCAGCCAGACTAGGGTGATAGAGACCCAGTACTTC	CASSQTRVIETQYF
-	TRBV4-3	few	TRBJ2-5	TGCGCCAGCAGCCAAGAGGGTTCGGAGCAAGAGACCCAGTACTTC	CASSQEGSEQETQYF
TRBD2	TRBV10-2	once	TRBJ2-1	TGCGCCAGCAGTCTAGCGGGAAACTACAATGAGCAGTTCTTC	CASSLAGNYNEQFF
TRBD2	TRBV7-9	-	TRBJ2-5	TGTGCCAGCAGCTTCACCTTCCGCGGGAGAGAGACCCAGTACTTC	CASSFTFRGRETQYF